This T cell receptor beta chain was profiled in a study of Ad26.COV2.S vaccination and SARS-CoV-2 variants. General observations from the study: The TCR-based breadth and depth measures might underestimate overall T cell responses.

V gave up 4 bases and J gave up 0 bases, with 18 bases separating them. The CDR3 sequence is 17 residues long. Germline values: CDR1 SNHLY, CDR2 FYNNEI. Profiling relied on immunoSEQ multiplex PCR, and the TCRdb table lists in-frame clones only, not all of them. The sample carries around 400,000 clones, about nine tenths recorded once. Of note for this clone: Its antigen is currently unknown.

Indicated treatment: some 20 received Ad26.COV2.S at low or high dose, single or two shots; several received placebo; per-sample allocation not given. Day 63 following the first vaccine or placebo injection was when the samples were taken. Sequences were derived from peripheral blood, sampled in a trial of Ad26.COV2.S vaccine versus placebo. The sequence was collected from a person aged 18-65 years who received the Ad26.COV2.S COVID-19 vaccine or a placebo. The genes are TRBV2 and TRBJ1-2, with D hard to call. CDR3 residues: CASSALGVTTANYGYTF. The CDR3 DNA follows: TGTGCCAGCAGTGCCCTGGGAGTGACAACGGCTAACTATGGCTACACCTTC.